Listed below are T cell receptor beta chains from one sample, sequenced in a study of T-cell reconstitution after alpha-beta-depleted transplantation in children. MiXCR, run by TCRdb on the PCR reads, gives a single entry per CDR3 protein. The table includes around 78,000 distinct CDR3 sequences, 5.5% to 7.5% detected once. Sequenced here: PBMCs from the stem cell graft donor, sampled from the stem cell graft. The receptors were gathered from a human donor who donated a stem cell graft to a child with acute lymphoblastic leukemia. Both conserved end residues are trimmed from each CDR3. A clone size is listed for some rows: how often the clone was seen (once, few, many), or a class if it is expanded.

ASSLQTSNTGELF many TRBJ2-2 TRBV5-1 13
ASIKAASGRLSPIVPFNEQF - TRBJ2-1 TRBV6-2/TRBV6-3 20
ASGPGTGIETQY - TRBJ2-5 TRBV7-2 12
SARALRATSNSPLH - TRBJ1-6 TRBV20-1 14
ASSQSPSGGGANEQF - TRBJ2-1 TRBV23-1 15
SVEETGGRNQPQH many TRBJ1-5 TRBV29-1 13
ASSTRLAREQY many TRBJ2-7 TRBV27 11
AISTESSSYNEQF many TRBJ2-1 TRBV2 13
ASSSSALPLFYEQY many TRBJ2-7 TRBV6-2/TRBV6-3 14
ASSQEMTGNQPQH few TRBJ1-5 TRBV4-3 13
ATSAGLAGGNQETQY - TRBJ2-5 TRBV24-1 15
ASSLGWGPSSYEQY many TRBJ2-7 TRBV7-2 14
SASHTSVGYEQY few TRBJ2-7 TRBV20-1 12
ASSDAPHSGYT many TRBJ1-2 TRBV25-1 11
ASSQGPKTGELF many TRBJ2-2 TRBV3-1 12
ASSVGDLRVTDTQY few TRBJ2-3 TRBV9 14
ASSLIPSLEQY few TRBJ2-7 TRBV12-3/TRBV12-4 11
ASRQGRDYGYT many TRBJ1-2 TRBV12-3/TRBV12-4 11
ASYRSKNTGELF many TRBJ2-2 TRBV6-5 12
SANGGAGRADTQY many TRBJ2-3 TRBV20-1 13
ASMFQRGYNNEQF few TRBJ2-1 TRBV6-2/TRBV6-3 13
ASSVGGSNNEQF many TRBJ2-1 TRBV9 12
ASSFSADQPQH few TRBJ1-5 TRBV12-3/TRBV12-4 11
ASSQHSEGQTNTEAF many TRBJ1-1 TRBV4-1 15
ASSLAGSYNEQF many TRBJ2-1 TRBV7-9 12